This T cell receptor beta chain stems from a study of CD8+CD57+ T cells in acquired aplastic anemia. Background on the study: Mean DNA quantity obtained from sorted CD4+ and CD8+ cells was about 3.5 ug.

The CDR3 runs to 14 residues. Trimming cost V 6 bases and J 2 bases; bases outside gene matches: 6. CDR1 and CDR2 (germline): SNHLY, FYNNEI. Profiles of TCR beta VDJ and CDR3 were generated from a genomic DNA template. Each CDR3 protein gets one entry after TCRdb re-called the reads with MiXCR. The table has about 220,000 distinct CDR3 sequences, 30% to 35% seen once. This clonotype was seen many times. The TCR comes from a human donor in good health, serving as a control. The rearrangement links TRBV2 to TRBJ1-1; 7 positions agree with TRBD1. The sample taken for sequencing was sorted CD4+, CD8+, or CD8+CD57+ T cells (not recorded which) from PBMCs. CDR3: CASSRQGVNTEAFF. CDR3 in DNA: TGTGCCAGCAGCAGACAGGGCGTAAACACTGAAGCTTTCTTT.